This T cell receptor (beta chain) was profiled in a study of shared clonotypes between healthy human individuals. The authors' processing: ImmunoSEQ yielded junction-only sequences lacking quality scores, so filtering differed. The method was immunoSEQ multiplex PCR; TCRdb's version includes in-frame clones alone and lacks a portion of them. V and J calls and clone size come straight from that table; D and trimming were deduced from the DNA. In the table there are about 2,100,000 clones, roughly 91% of which are singletons. The naive CD8 population came from CD45RO-negative cells selected for CCR7, without terminally differentiated effector memory CD45RA+ cells. The germline CDR1 and CDR2 sequences are MNHEY and SMNVEV (reference sequence). This CDR3 has 17 amino acids. The V and J ends lost 4 bases and 2 bases, in that order; junction bases with no gene match: 8.

The sequence was obtained from a man aged 18 to 30 in good health. Some clones in this sample may be carry-over from other donors' samples. V and J are TRBV27 and TRBJ2-7; TRBD2 matches 13 bases. The specimen sequenced was naive CD8+ T cells from PBMCs. This CDR3 reads CASSSRTSGSRPYEQYF. In DNA, the CDR3 is TGTGCCAGCAGTTCTAGGACTAGCGGGAGTAGGCCCTACGAGCAGTACTTC.